This T cell receptor beta chain was identified during a study of shared clonotypes between healthy human individuals. For this clone: Relative to the germline gene, one junction end is altered; a read error may explain this.

Sequencing used immunoSEQ multiplex PCR; TCRdb keeps in-frame clones, though not all of them. The sample holds a few hundred thousand clones, roughly 84% seen once. Germline V lookup: CDR1 MGHRA, CDR2 YSYEKL. CDR3 length: 18 residues. Sample: memory CD8+ T cells sorted from blood. Subset here: CD45RO+ cells pooled with CCR7-negative TemRA cells. This TCR came from a man between 18 and 29 years old in good health. V usage is TRBV4-1 and J usage is TRBJ2-6; 7 bases agree with TRBD1. The CDR3 reads CASRQVGGKLSGANVLTF. Written as DNA, the CDR3 is TGCGCCAGCAGGCAAGTAGGGGGCAAACTATCTGGGGCCAACGTCCTGACTTTC.